This T cell receptor (beta chain) was retrieved from a study of cytotoxic CD8 clonotypes in ibrutinib-treated CLL. Study at large: Samples averaged approximately 260,000 productive templates and 94,082 productive rearrangements.

This clone was seen a handful of times. The target antigen is unknown. Profiled with immunoSEQ multiplex PCR; TCRdb holds only in-frame clones, not every one. This sample has roughly 300,000 clones, with roughly four fifths found just once. V was pared by 8 bases and J by 4 bases, with 12 bases between. The CDR3 totals 13 residues. CDR1 is MNHNS and CDR2 is SASEGT in the germline V gene. Study outcomes and limitations: The study found baseline clonality above age-matched healthy donors, tracking circulating CD8+ T-cell counts. Clonality grew at ibrutinib response; at progression, it decreased back toward baseline.

For TCR beta libraries, roughly 2 micrograms of genomic DNA were obtained from cryopreserved PBMCs. The source is a human donor with chronic lymphocytic leukemia. The V gene is TRBV6-1, the J gene TRBJ1-3; D gene unclear. The sample consisted of PBMCs, taken at disease progression, from a patient treated with ibrutinib. Here the CDR3 reads CASGEWEGNTIYF. In nucleotides, the CDR3 is TGTGCCAGCGGGGAGTGGGAGGGAAACACCATATATTTT.